This TCR beta chain derives from a study of blood T cell repertoires in COVID-19. With 0 bases removed from V and 6 bases from J, the gap between germline ends came to 8 bases. The CDR3 extends over 13 amino acids. In germline, CDR1 is MNHNY, CDR2 SVGAGI (reference sequence). Assay: immunoSEQ multiplex PCR; the TCRdb copy retains only in-frame clones and omits some. The sample shows roughly 190,000 clones, roughly 80% of them seen only once. The chain couples TRBV6-6 to TRBJ1-1; D is ambiguous. The TCR comes from a man between 60 and 70 years old with acute or convalescent COVID-19. The sequencing input was peripheral blood. CDR3 sequence: CASSYSFVSEAFF. CDR3 DNA: TGTGCCAGCAGTTACTCGTTCGTATCTGAAGCTTTCTTT.